Presented here are 10 T cell receptor beta chains from one specimen sequenced in a study of shared clonotypes between healthy human individuals. The protocol was immunoSEQ multiplex PCR, while the TCRdb copy is restricted to in-frame clones and leaves out a portion. The top ten hold over 0.12% of the sample, which has roughly 2.6 million clones, approximately 92% seen once. Material: naive CD4+ T cells sorted from blood. The subset: CD45RA+ positively selected. All receptors derive from a young man in good health.

The chain recombines TRBV28 with TRBJ1-5; a possible D gene is TRBD1 (5 bases). From germline, CDR1 is MDHEN and CDR2 SYDVKM. The CDR3 totals 14 residues. Deletions cut 8 bases from V and 2 bases from J, with 13 bases between. CDR3 DNA sequence: TGTGCCAGCGGTGGGGGAGGTGGCAATCAGCCCCAGCATTTT. Amino acid sequence: CASGGGGGNQPQHF.

The chain carries TRBV7-8 and TRBJ1-2; a possible D gene is TRBD1 (5 bases). This CDR3 has 13 amino acids. Germline CDR1 SGHVS, CDR2 FQNEAQ. The V gene lost 2 bases and the J gene lost 8 bases, with 12 bases spanning the gap. The CDR3 nucleotides are TGTGCCAGCAGCTTACAGCAGGGTGGCGGCTACACCTTC. Its translation is CASSLQQGGGYTF.

This clone was seen only once. The rearrangement joins TRBV19 to TRBJ1-2; no reliable D call. The V and J ends lost 2 bases and 6 bases respectively, with 16 bases between them. CDR1 and CDR2 from the germline V gene are LNHDA and SQIVND (reference sequence). This CDR3 has 15 amino acids. The CDR3 spells CASSIIVGRMDGYTF. DNA of the CDR3: TGTGCCAGTAGTATAATAGTTGGCAGGATGGATGGCTACACCTTC.

CDR3 nucleotides: TGTGCCAGCAGCCCAGATCCGGGCAACATGTATGAGCAGTTCTTC. It encodes CASSPDPGNMYEQFF. V is TRBV7-3 and J is TRBJ2-1; no clear D gene. The CDR3 is 15 residues long. Trimming removed 5 bases at V and 8 bases at J, with 19 bases between. CDR1 and CDR2 from the germline V gene are SGHTA and FQGTGA.

The chain links TRBV30 to TRBJ2-7; D possibly corresponds to TRBD1 (5 bases). Germline CDR1 GTSNPN, CDR2 SVGIG (reference sequence). With 4 bases removed from V and 2 bases from J, the gap between germline ends came to 9 bases. The CDR3 contains 12 residues. The CDR3 nucleotides read TGTGCCTGGAATGGGGCTGCCTACGAGCAGTACTTC. Translation gives CAWNGAAYEQYF.

This sequence joins TRBV7-2 and TRBJ2-1, with D possibly matching TRBD2 (6 bases). This CDR3 is 17 amino acids long. V was pared by 3 bases and J by 0 bases, with 15 bases between. The germline V gene has CDR1 SGHTA and CDR2 FQGNSA. The CDR3 DNA reads as TGTGCCAGCAGCTTGGGTAGGGCTAGCGTCTCCTACAATGAGCAGTTCTTC. The encoded protein is CASSLGRASVSYNEQFF.

The chain couples TRBV6-1 to TRBJ2-1, with D hard to call. Trimming left V 5 bases short and J 6 bases short, with 11 bases between. Germline V gene sequence: CDR1 MNHNS, CDR2 SASEGT. The CDR3 is 13 amino acids. In DNA form, the CDR3 reads TGTGCCAGCAGTACGGCCTACGGCAATGAGCAGTTCTTC. This encodes CASSTAYGNEQFF.

This chain connects TRBV2 to TRBJ1-1, with D possibly TRBD1 on 5 matching bases. From germline, CDR1 is SNHLY and CDR2 FYNNEI. CDR3 length: 13 amino acids. Trimming removed 7 bases from V and 0 bases from J, with 9 bases in between. CDR3 amino acids: CASNRFMNTEAFF. The DNA for the CDR3 is TGTGCCAGCAACAGGTTCATGAACACTGAAGCTTTCTTT.

V is TRBV21-1 and J is TRBJ1-3. TRBV21-1 is a pseudogene. This CDR3 is built from 16 residues. CDR3 region: CASSKVKGGSGNTIYF. As DNA, the CDR3 is TGTGCCAGCAGCAAAGTTAAGGGAGGGTCTGGAAACACCATATATTTT.

As regards this clone: Other DNA sequences in this specimen translate into the identical CDR3. The genes are TRBV5-6 and TRBJ2-7, with 10 positions matching TRBD2. J lost 4 bases, V lost 0 bases, and 7 bases had no gene match. The germline V gene encodes CDR1 SGHDT and CDR2 YYEEEE. This CDR3 spans 16 amino acids. The CDR3 spells CASSLGLAGPSYEQYF. Here the CDR3 DNA reads TGTGCCAGCAGCTTGGGACTAGCGGGTCCGTCGTACGAGCAGTACTTC.